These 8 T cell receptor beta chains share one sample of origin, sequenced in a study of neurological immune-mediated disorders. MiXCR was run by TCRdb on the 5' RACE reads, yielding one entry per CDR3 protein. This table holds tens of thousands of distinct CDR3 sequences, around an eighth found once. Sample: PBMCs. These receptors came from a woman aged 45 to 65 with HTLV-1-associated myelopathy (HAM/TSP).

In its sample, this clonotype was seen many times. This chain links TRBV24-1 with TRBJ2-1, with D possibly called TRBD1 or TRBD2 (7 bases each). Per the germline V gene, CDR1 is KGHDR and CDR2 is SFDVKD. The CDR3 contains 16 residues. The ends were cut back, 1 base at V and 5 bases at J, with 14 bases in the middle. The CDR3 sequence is CATSDLGRGGDNEQFF. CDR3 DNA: TGTGCCACCAGTGATTTAGGCAGGGGGGGGGACAATGAGCAGTTCTTC.

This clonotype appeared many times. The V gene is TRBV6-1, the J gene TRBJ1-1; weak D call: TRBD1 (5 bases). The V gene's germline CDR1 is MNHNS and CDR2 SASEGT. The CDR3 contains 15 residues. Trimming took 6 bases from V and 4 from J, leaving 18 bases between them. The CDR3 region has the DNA TGTGCCAGCAGGGACGAAGGGAGGGGTTCCACTGAAGCTTTCTTT. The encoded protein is CASRDEGRGSTEAFF.

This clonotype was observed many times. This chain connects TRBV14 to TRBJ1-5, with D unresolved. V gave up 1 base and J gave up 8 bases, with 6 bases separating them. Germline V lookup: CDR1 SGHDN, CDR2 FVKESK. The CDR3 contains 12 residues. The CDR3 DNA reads TGTGCCAGCAGCCAAGGCGGGAAGCCCCAGCATTTT. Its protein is CASSQGGKPQHF.

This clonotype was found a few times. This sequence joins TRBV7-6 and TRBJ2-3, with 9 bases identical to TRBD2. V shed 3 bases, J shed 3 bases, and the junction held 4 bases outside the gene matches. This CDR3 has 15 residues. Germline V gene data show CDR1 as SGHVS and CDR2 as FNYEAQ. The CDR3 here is CASSFGSGGTDTQYF. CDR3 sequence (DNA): TGTGCCAGCAGCTTTGGTAGCGGGGGAACAGATACGCAGTATTTT.

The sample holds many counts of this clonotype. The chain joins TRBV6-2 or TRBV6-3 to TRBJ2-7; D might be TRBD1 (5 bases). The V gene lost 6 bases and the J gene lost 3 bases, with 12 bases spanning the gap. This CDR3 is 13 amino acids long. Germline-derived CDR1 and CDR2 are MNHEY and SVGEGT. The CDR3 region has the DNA TGTGCCAGCAGACCAGGGAATAGCTACGAGCAGTACTTC. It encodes CASRPGNSYEQYF.

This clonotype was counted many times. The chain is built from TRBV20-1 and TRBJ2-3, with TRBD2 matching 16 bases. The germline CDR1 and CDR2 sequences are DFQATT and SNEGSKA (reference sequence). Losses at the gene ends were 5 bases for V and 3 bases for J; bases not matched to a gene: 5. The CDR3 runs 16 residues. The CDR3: CSAGGTSGGATDTQYF. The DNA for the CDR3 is TGCAGTGCTGGCGGGACTAGCGGGGGGGCGACAGATACGCAGTATTTT.

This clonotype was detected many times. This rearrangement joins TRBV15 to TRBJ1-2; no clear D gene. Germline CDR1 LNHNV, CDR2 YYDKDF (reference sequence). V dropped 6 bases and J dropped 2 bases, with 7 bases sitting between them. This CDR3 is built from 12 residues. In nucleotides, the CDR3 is TGTGCCACCAGGGGCGGGAACTATGGCTACACCTTC. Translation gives CATRGGNYGYTF.

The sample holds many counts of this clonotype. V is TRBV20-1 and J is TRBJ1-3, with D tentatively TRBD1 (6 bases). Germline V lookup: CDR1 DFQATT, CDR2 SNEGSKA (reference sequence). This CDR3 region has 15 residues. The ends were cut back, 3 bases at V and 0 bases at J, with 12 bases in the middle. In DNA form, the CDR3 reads TGCAGTGCTAGCCCGGGGGCAAACTCTGGAAACACCATATATTTT. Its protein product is CSASPGANSGNTIYF.